This T cell receptor (beta chain) was found in a study of regulatory T cells in long-lasting Graves disease. Study-level points and caveats: Persistent Graves' patients showed reduced TCR diversity versus newly diagnosed patients.

A remark on this clonotype: Its antigen is unidentified.

Germline V CDR1 and CDR2: SNHLY, FYNNEI. With 2 bases clipped from V and 2 bases from J, the junction kept 20 bases outside the gene matches. The CDR3 runs to 20 residues. Time point: newly diagnosed GD, antithyroid drugs for less than 3 months. The TCR library was prepared using RNA isolated from PBMCs. Through Arm-PCR of CDR3 regions and iRepertoire HTBI primers, TCR beta libraries were built. TCRdb used MiXCR to reprocess the multiplex PCR reads, holding one entry per CDR3 protein. The sample contains around 450,000 distinct CDR3 sequences, about 15% of which appear only once. These data also featured in a second study, about T cells in Graves' hyperthyroidism and ophthalmopathy. As that report states: Every diagnosis used clinical symptoms, serum thyroxine and TRAb, thyroid ultrasound and orbital computed tomography.

The sample in question was peripheral blood mononuclear cells (PBMCs), obtained at new diagnosis, from a patient treated with antithyroid drugs. The sequence derives from a woman aged 25 to 39 with Graves disease. The chain uses TRBV2 and TRBJ2-7, with 8 bases matching TRBD2. The CDR3 loop is CASSEPIVIQAGGKPYEQYF. CDR3 coding DNA: TGTGCCAGCAGTGAACCTATCGTTATACAGGCGGGGGGAAAGCCCTACGAGCAGTACTTC.